The 6 T cell receptor beta chains in this list originate from one sample, sequenced in a study of cytotoxic CD8 clonotypes in ibrutinib-treated CLL. Sequencing was performed with immunoSEQ multiplex PCR; in TCRdb, only in-frame clones are kept and a portion is missing. Seen here are 330,000 or so clones, approximately 67% observed once, and the top ten hold around 6.5%. The source was PBMCs, collected after 36 months of ibrutinib treatment. The receptors here all came from a human donor with chronic lymphocytic leukemia.

This chain connects TRBV19 to TRBJ2-7, with a weak D call TRBD1 (6 bases). Germline assignment: CDR1 LNHDA and CDR2 SQIVND (reference sequence). V was trimmed by 5 bases and J by 7 bases, leaving 12 bases between them. The CDR3 length is 12 residues. Here the CDR3 reads CASSPGTSEQYF. Written as DNA, the CDR3 is TGTGCCAGTAGTCCCGGGACAAGTGAGCAGTACTTC.

V usage is TRBV7-2 and J usage is TRBJ2-3; D is ambiguous. With 4 bases removed from V and 6 bases from J, the gap between germline ends came to 5 bases. Germline lookup yields CDR1 SGHTA and CDR2 FQGNSA. The CDR3 has 11 amino acids. Here the CDR3 reads CASSSLDTQYF. CDR3 DNA: TGTGCCAGCAGCTCCCTGGATACGCAGTATTTT.

The rearrangement uses TRBV2 and TRBJ2-4, with 7 bases identical to TRBD1. In germline, CDR1 is SNHLY, CDR2 FYNNEI. The trim removed 5 bases at V and 0 bases at J, leaving 7 bases unmatched. The CDR3 is 16 amino acids. The CDR3 DNA reads TGTGCCAGCAGTCTGAACAGGGGCCTAGCCAAAAACATTCAGTACTTC. Translating it yields CASSLNRGLAKNIQYF.

This sequence joins TRBV5-1 and TRBJ2-3; 8 positions agree with TRBD1. J was trimmed by 4 bases and V by 3 bases; bases with no gene match: 4. This CDR3 contains 14 residues. The germline V gene encodes CDR1 SGHRS and CDR2 YFSETQ. The CDR3: CASSWAGGSDTQYF. CDR3 DNA sequence: TGCGCCAGCAGCTGGGCAGGGGGCTCAGATACGCAGTATTTT. The variable domain in full, completed from reference TRBV5-1 and TRBJ2-3, reads KAGVTQTPRYLIKTRGQQVTLSCSPISGHRSVSWYQQTPGQGLQFLFEYFSETQRNKGNFPGRFSGRQFSNSRSEMNVSTLELGDSALYLCASSWAGGSDTQYFGPGTRLTVL.

The chain couples TRBV29-1 to TRBJ1-1, with D possibly TRBD1 on 6 matching bases. The CDR3 has 14 amino acids. CDR1 and CDR2 (germline): SQVTM, ANQGSEA. Trimming took 4 bases from V and 2 from J, leaving 14 bases between them. The CDR3 here is CSVVHRTDNTEAFF. Written as DNA, the CDR3 is TGCAGCGTTGTACACCGGACAGACAACACTGAAGCTTTCTTT.

CDR3 nucleotide sequence: TGCGCCAGCAGCTTGCGAGGGCATGAGCAGTTCTTC. Translated: CASSLRGHEQFF. The V gene is TRBV5-1, the J gene TRBJ2-1; D is possibly TRBD2 (5 bases). Germline V CDR1 and CDR2: SGHRS, YFSETQ. This CDR3 contains 12 residues. V shed 1 base and J shed 8 bases, with 7 bases lying between them.